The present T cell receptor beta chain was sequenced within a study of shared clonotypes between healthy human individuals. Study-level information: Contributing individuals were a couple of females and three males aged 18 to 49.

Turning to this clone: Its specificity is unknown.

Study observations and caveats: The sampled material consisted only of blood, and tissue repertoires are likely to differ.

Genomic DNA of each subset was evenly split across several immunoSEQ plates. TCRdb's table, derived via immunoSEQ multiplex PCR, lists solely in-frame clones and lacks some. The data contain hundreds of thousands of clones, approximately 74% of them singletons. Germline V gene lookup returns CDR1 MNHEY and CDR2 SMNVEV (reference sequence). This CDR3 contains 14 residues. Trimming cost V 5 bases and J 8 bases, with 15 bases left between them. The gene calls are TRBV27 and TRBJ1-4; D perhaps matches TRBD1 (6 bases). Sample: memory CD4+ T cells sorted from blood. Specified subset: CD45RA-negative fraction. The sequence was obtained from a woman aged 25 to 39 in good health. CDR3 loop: CASSPSTQGEKLFF. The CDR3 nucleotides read TGTGCCAGCAGTCCCTCTACGCAGGGGGAAAAACTGTTTTTT.